What follows are 13 T cell receptor beta chains derived from one specimen sequenced in a study of STAT3 mutations in large granular lymphocyte leukemia. The antigens of these receptors remain unknown. General study results and limits: Every T-cell large granular lymphocyte leukemia patient had at least one immunodominant TCR beta clonotype.

The protocol was immunoSEQ multiplex PCR, while the TCRdb copy is restricted to in-frame clones and leaves out a portion. The data hold 37,000 or so clones, with approximately 91% observed a single time. Input material: PBMCs. The source of these receptors is a human donor with T large granular lymphocyte leukemia. Some clones in this sample may be carry-over from other donors' samples.

This clone was seen a single time. The chain couples TRBV7-9 to TRBJ1-2; D is uncertain. Per the germline V gene, CDR1 is SEHNR and CDR2 is FQNEAQ (reference sequence). Deletions cut 2 bases from V and 0 bases from J, with 7 bases between. The CDR3 has 14 amino acids. This CDR3 is CASSLIGSNYGYTF. For the CDR3, the DNA is TGTGCCAGCAGCTTAATTGGATCTAACTATGGCTACACCTTC.

This clone appeared once. CDR3 sequence: CASYGSTGYEQFF. The DNA for the CDR3 is TGTGCCAGCTACGGGTCGACAGGGTATGAGCAGTTCTTC. V and J are TRBV18 and TRBJ2-1; 7 nucleotides align to TRBD1. CDR3 length equals 13 residues. Germline CDR1 KGHSH, CDR2 LQKENI. Trimming at V came to 7 bases and at J to 8 bases, leaving 8 bases not matched to a gene.

In its sample, this clone was seen a few times. The chain recombines TRBV5-1 with TRBJ1-4; perhaps TRBD1 as D (6 bases). The CDR3 is 14 residues long. Per the germline V gene, CDR1 is SGHRS and CDR2 is YFSETQ. The V gene lost 4 bases and the J gene lost 5 bases, with 12 bases spanning the gap. The CDR3 sequence is CASSPRGINEKLFF. For the CDR3, the DNA is TGCGCCAGCAGCCCCAGGGGTATAAATGAAAAACTGTTTTTT.

The V gene is TRBV7-8, the J gene TRBJ1-3, with D tentatively TRBD1 (6 bases). V was shortened by 7 bases and J by 4 bases, with 14 bases between the two germline ends. Germline V gene data show CDR1 as SGHVS and CDR2 as FQNEAQ. The CDR3 loop spans 14 amino acids. CDR3 region: CASIPWGPGNTIYF. The CDR3, as DNA: TGTGCCAGCATCCCGTGGGGGCCCGGAAACACCATATATTTT. The entire variable domain, with the rest obtained from reference TRBV7-8 and TRBJ1-3, is as follows: GAGVSQSPRYKVAKRGQDVALRCDPISGHVSLFWYQQALGQGPEFLTYFQNEAQLDKSGLPSDRFFAERPEGSVSTLKIQRTQQEDSAVYLCASIPWGPGNTIYFGEGSWLTVV.

J is TRBJ1-2 and V is TRBV2, with D possibly being TRBD1 (5 bases). This CDR3 region has 13 residues. V shed 1 base and J shed 4 bases, with 7 bases lying between them. CDR1 and CDR2 from the germline V gene are SNHLY and FYNNEI. The CDR3 coding sequence is TGTGCCAGCAGTGAAGGACAGCTCTATGGCTACACCTTC. It codes for CASSEGQLYGYTF.

The chain links TRBV29-1 to TRBJ2-3; maybe TRBD1 (5 bases). Germline V gene data show CDR1 as SQVTM and CDR2 as ANQGSEA. Trimming removed 6 bases from V and 6 bases from J, with 13 bases in between. The CDR3 totals 12 residues. The CDR3 sequence is CSVRSGPDTQYF. The CDR3 DNA reads TGCAGCGTGAGGTCAGGGCCGGATACGCAGTATTTT.

The rearrangement joins TRBV28 to TRBJ1-5; D not certain. Germline CDR1 and CDR2: MDHEN and SYDVKM. The CDR3 length is 16 residues. The ends were cut back, 10 bases at V and 0 bases at J, with 19 bases in the middle. CDR3 in DNA: TGTGCCACCACCATTCGGGCTCCCTTTAGCAATCAGCCCCAGCATTTT. This translates into CATTIRAPFSNQPQHF.

The chain joins TRBV18 to TRBJ2-3, with 13 nucleotides matching TRBD2. J gave up 3 bases and V 6 bases, and 6 bases lay outside the gene matches. This CDR3 has 16 residues. The V gene's germline CDR1 is KGHSH and CDR2 LQKENI. CDR3 sequence: CASSLGLAGVTDTQYF. CDR3 coding DNA: TGTGCCAGCTCTCTCGGACTAGCGGGGGTGACAGATACGCAGTATTTT. The whole variable domain, filled in from reference TRBV18 and TRBJ2-3, reads NAGVMQNPRHLVRRRGQEARLRCSPMKGHSHVYWYRQLPEEGLKFMVYLQKENIIDESGMPKERFSAEFPKEGPSILRIQQVVRGDSAAYFCASSLGLAGVTDTQYFGPGTRLTVL.

This clone was detected only a few times. This sample includes further DNA sequences coding for the same CDR3. The chain links TRBV28 to TRBJ1-1; D is uncertain. V lost 2 bases, J lost 1 base, and 2 bases lay in between. There are 12 residues in the CDR3. Germline values: CDR1 MDHEN, CDR2 SYDVKM. The CDR3 protein is CASSLQNTEAFF. The CDR3 nucleotides read TGTGCCAGCAGTTTACAGAACACTGAAGCTTTCTTT. Looking up the rest from reference TRBV28 and TRBJ1-1 gives the full variable domain: DVKVTQSSRYLVKRTGEKVFLECVQDMDHENMFWYRQDPGLGLRLIYFSYDVKMKEKGDIPEGYSVSREKKERFSLILESASTNQTSMYLCASSLQNTEAFFGQGTRLTVV.

The gene calls are TRBV4-1 and TRBJ2-1, with D unclear. V was clipped by 4 bases and J by 6 bases, with 10 bases between them. The CDR3 consists of 13 residues. Germline V gene data show CDR1 as MGHRA and CDR2 as YSYEKL. Here the CDR3 DNA reads TGCGCCAGCAGCCTCTTAATGGCCAATGAGCAGTTCTTC. Protein product: CASSLLMANEQFF.

This rearrangement joins TRBV10-3 to TRBJ1-1; D gene uncertain. CDR3 length: 11 amino acids. Trimming shortened V by 5 bases and J by 4 bases, and 5 bases separated the two germline ends. In germline, CDR1 is ENHRY, CDR2 SYGVKD. CDR3 amino acids: CAISSTTEAFF. For the CDR3, the DNA is TGTGCCATCAGTAGCACCACTGAAGCTTTCTTT.

CDR3 protein: CSVGSSYNSPLHF. The CDR3 nucleotides read TGCAGCGTTGGTAGCTCCTATAATTCACCCCTCCACTTT. The chain couples TRBV29-1 to TRBJ1-6; D gene uncertain. This CDR3 spans 13 amino acids. V lost 4 bases and J lost 0, with 4 bases in between. In germline, CDR1 is SQVTM, CDR2 ANQGSEA.

The rearrangement links TRBV5-1 to TRBJ2-3; 10 nucleotides line up with TRBD2. Germline V CDR1 and CDR2: SGHRS, YFSETQ. Unmatched junction bases numbered 11, after V lost 5 bases and J lost 5 bases. CDR3 size: 16 residues. The CDR3 region is CASRTPSGGAGDTQYF. In DNA form, the CDR3 reads TGCGCCAGCAGAACACCCAGCGGGGGGGCCGGAGATACGCAGTATTTT. Combining the CDR3 with reference TRBV5-1 and TRBJ2-3 gives the whole variable domain KAGVTQTPRYLIKTRGQQVTLSCSPISGHRSVSWYQQTPGQGLQFLFEYFSETQRNKGNFPGRFSGRQFSNSRSEMNVSTLELGDSALYLCASRTPSGGAGDTQYFGPGTRLTVL.